This passage covers 10 T cell receptor beta chains from one sample sequenced in a study of blood T cell repertoires in COVID-19. The repertoire was sequenced with immunoSEQ multiplex PCR; TCRdb's copy has only in-frame clones and lacks some. The sample has about 530,000 clones; roughly nine tenths are singletons. Material: peripheral blood. These receptors were taken from a woman aged 45 to 65 with COVID-19, enrolled during active disease.

The chain links TRBV3-1 (or the pseudogene TRBV3-2) to TRBJ1-4, with unresolved D. Per germline, CDR1 LGHDT and CDR2 YNNKEL (reference sequence). The CDR3 has 15 residues. Between the trimmed V and J ends, which lost 0 bases and 8 bases, there was a span of 13 bases. CDR3 region: CASSQDFLVQEKLFF. The DNA for the CDR3 is TGTGCCAGCAGCCAAGATTTCCTTGTTCAGGAAAAACTGTTTTTT.

This clone was observed a single time. The chain links TRBV11-2 to TRBJ1-2; a weak D match, TRBD1 (5 bases). V lost 2 bases and J 5 bases, leaving 15 bases between the germline ends. CDR3 size: 15 residues. CDR1 SGHAT and CDR2 FQNNGV come from the germline V gene. CDR3 nucleotides: TGTGCCAGCAGCTTAATGGGGGGGGAGACTTATGGCTACACCTTC. This translates into CASSLMGGETYGYTF. The whole variable domain, remainder taken from reference TRBV11-2 and TRBJ1-2, is EAGVAQSPRYKIIEKRQSVAFWCNPISGHATLYWYQQILGQGPKLLIQFQNNGVVDDSQLPKDRFSAERLKGVDSTLKIQPAKLEDSAVYLCASSLMGGETYGYTFGSGTRLTVV.

V gene TRBV18 combines with J gene TRBJ1-1, with D uncertain. Looked up from germline, CDR1 is KGHSH and CDR2 is LQKENI. V was shortened by 3 bases and J by 2 bases, with 10 bases between the two germline ends. This CDR3 contains 14 residues. CDR3: CASSPDITNTEAFF. CDR3 DNA sequence: TGTGCCAGCTCACCTGACATAACCAACACTGAAGCTTTCTTT.

The gene calls are TRBV15 and TRBJ2-7; TRBD1 matches at 8 bases. The CDR3 runs to 17 residues. The V and J ends lost 1 base and 2 bases, in that order; junction bases with no gene match: 10. The germline CDR1 and CDR2 sequences are LNHNV and YYDKDF (reference sequence). CDR3 coding DNA: TGTGCCACCAGCAGAGCCGACAGGGGAATTCTAACCTACGAGCAGTACTTC. This encodes CATSRADRGILTYEQYF.

This clone was seen just once. The V gene is TRBV7-9, the J gene TRBJ1-1, with D uncertain. This CDR3 comprises 14 residues. Looked up from germline, CDR1 is SEHNR and CDR2 is FQNEAQ (reference sequence). V was trimmed by 6 bases and J by 1 base, leaving 12 bases between them. In DNA, the CDR3 is TGTGCCAGCAGGGGTAAGACGGGGAACACTGAAGCTTTCTTT. Its protein product is CASRGKTGNTEAFF.

This chain uses TRBV3-1 (or the pseudogene TRBV3-2) with TRBJ1-2; weak D call: TRBD1 (6 bases). The length of the CDR3 is 15 residues. Looked up from germline, CDR1 is LGHDT and CDR2 is YNNKEL (reference sequence). Deletions cut 6 bases from V and 4 bases from J, with 18 bases between. CDR3 DNA: TGTGCCAGCAGTCGTGGACAGACGCTGGGCTATGGCTACACCTTC. It yields the protein CASSRGQTLGYGYTF.

About this clone itself: Different DNA sequences within this sample yield the same CDR3. The rearrangement joins TRBV29-1 to TRBJ1-1; D may be TRBD1 (5 bases). The germline gives CDR1 SQVTM, CDR2 ANQGSEA. The CDR3 loop spans 11 amino acids. Trimming took 1 base from V and 9 from J, leaving 9 bases between them. The CDR3 here is CSVEGRGQAFF. CDR3 DNA: TGCAGCGTTGAAGGGAGGGGCCAAGCTTTCTTT.

The J gene is TRBJ2-1, the V gene TRBV5-1; 7 bases match TRBD1. V lost 2 bases and J lost 7; bases outside the gene matches: 6. The CDR3 totals 14 residues. CDR1 and CDR2 (germline): SGHRS, YFSETQ. The CDR3 sequence: CASSFTGEGNEQFF. As DNA, the CDR3 is TGCGCCAGCAGCTTTACAGGGGAAGGGAATGAGCAGTTCTTC.

The genes are TRBV3-1 (or the pseudogene TRBV3-2) and TRBJ1-5; no clear D. V dropped 0 bases and J dropped 7 bases, with 16 bases sitting between them. CDR1 and CDR2 (germline): LGHDT, YNNKEL (reference sequence). The CDR3 is made up of 16 amino acids. Here the CDR3 DNA reads TGTGCCAGCAGCCAAGATAATATAGGAGCGGGACAGCCCCAGCATTTT. Its protein product is CASSQDNIGAGQPQHF.

The chain recombines TRBV6-5 with TRBJ1-2, with unresolved D. Trimming removed 6 bases at V and 4 bases at J, with 9 bases between. CDR3 length: 12 residues. Germline loops: CDR1 MNHEY, CDR2 SVGAGI. The CDR3 protein is CASRYGPYGYTF. In DNA, the CDR3 is TGTGCCAGCAGATACGGGCCCTATGGCTACACCTTC.